This T cell receptor (beta chain) was observed in a study of blood T cells in healthy people across ages. In this sample, this clonotype turned up a few times. The germline gives CDR1 MNHEY, CDR2 SVGAGI. CDR3 length: 15 amino acids. The junction had 10 bases not matched to a gene; V was cut back by 6 bases and J by 2 bases. The study isolated at least 7 million PBMCs from each sample. Sample-barcoded 5' priming and a J-beta primer mix drove a second PCR of about 6 to 12 cycles. Sequencing recovered at least 2.5 million CDR3-containing paired-end reads from each sample. MiXCR, run by TCRdb on the 5' RACE reads, gives a single entry per CDR3 protein. The top ten hold over 9% of the sample, which has 1.5 million to 2 million distinct CDR3 sequences, roughly 30% seen once.

V gene TRBV6-5 combines with J gene TRBJ2-7; 7 bases agree with TRBD1. The source material was blood. This clonotype originated in a woman aged 30 to 39 in good health. This CDR3 is CASREEDRSTYEQYF. The CDR3 bases are TGTGCCAGCAGAGAGGAGGACAGGAGTACCTACGAGCAGTACTTC.